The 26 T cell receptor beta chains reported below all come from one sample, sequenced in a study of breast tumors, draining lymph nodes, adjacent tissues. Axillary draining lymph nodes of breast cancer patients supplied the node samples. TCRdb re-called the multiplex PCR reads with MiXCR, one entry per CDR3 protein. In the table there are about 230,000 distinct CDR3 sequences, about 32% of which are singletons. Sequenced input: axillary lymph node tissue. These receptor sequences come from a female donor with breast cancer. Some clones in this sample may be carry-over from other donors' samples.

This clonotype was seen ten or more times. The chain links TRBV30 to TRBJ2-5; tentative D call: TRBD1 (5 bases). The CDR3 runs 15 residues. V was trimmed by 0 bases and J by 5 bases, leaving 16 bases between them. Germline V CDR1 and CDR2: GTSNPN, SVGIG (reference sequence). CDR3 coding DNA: TGTGCCTGGAGTGTACGGCAGGGTATAGTGGAGACCCAGTACTTC. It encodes CAWSVRQGIVETQYF. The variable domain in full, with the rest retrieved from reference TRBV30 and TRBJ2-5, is SQTIHQWPATLVQPVGSPLSLECTVEGTSNPNLYWYRQAAGRGLQLLFYSVGIGQISSEVPQNLSASRPQDRQFILSSKKLLLSDSGFYLCAWSVRQGIVETQYFGPGTRLLVL.

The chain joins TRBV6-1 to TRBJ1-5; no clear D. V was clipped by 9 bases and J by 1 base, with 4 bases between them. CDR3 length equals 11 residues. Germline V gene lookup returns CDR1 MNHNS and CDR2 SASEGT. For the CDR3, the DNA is TGTGCCAGTCAGAGCAATCAGCCCCAGCATTTT. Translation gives CASQSNQPQHF.

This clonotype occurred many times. The CDR3: CSARSRGGVNQPQHF. Here the CDR3 DNA reads TGCAGTGCTAGATCACGTGGAGGGGTCAATCAGCCCCAGCATTTT. This chain uses TRBV20-1 with TRBJ1-5; tentatively, D is TRBD1 (5 bases). With 2 bases removed from V and 3 bases from J, the gap between germline ends came to 14 bases. The CDR3 contains 15 residues. CDR1 is DFQATT, CDR2 SNEGSKA, per germline (reference sequence).

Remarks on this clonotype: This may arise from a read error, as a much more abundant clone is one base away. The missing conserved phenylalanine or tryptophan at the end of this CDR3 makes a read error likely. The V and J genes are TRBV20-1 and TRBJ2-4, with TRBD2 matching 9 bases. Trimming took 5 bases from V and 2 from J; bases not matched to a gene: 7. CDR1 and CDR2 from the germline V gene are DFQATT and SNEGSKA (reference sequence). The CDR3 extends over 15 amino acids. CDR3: CSAGGPSGTKNIQYV. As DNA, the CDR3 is TGCAGTGCTGGGGGCCCTAGCGGGACCAAAAACATTCAGTACGTC.

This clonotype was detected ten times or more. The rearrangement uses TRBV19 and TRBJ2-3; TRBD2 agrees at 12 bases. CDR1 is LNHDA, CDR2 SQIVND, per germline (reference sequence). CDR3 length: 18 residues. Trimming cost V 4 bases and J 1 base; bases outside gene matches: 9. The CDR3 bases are TGTGCCAGTAGTAAGCTAGCGGGAGGGCCCTCCGGCACAGATACGCAGTATTTT. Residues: CASSKLAGGPSGTDTQYF.

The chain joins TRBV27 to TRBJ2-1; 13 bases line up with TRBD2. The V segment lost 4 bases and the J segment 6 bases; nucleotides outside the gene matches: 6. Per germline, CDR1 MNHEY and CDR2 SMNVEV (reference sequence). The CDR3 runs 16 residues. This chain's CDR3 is CASSSLAGGPGNEQFF. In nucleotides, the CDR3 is TGTGCCAGCAGTTCACTAGCGGGAGGGCCAGGCAATGAGCAGTTCTTC.

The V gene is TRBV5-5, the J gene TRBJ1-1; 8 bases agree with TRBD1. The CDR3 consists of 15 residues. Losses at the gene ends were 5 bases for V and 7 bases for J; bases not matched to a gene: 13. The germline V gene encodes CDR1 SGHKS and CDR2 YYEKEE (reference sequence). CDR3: CASSLRLDRAGEAFF. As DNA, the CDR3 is TGTGCCAGCAGTCTACGCCTGGACAGGGCCGGTGAAGCTTTCTTT.

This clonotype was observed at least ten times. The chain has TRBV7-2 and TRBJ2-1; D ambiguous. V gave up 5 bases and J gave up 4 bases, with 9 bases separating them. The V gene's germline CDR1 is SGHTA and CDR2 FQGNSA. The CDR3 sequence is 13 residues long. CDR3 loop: CASSASNYNEQFF. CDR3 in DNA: TGTGCCAGCAGCGCTAGTAATTACAATGAGCAGTTCTTC.

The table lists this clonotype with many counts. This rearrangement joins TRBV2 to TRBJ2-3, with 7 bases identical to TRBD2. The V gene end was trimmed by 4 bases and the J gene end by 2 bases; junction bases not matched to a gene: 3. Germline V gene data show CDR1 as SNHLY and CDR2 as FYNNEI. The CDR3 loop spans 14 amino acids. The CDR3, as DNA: TGTGCCAGCAGTGCCGGGACTACCACAGATACGCAGTATTTT. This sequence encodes CASSAGTTTDTQYF.

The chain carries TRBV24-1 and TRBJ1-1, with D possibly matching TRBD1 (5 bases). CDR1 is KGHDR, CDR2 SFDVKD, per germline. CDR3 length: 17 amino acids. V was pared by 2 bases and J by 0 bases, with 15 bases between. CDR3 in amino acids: CATSDSGPWGMNTEAFF. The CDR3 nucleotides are TGTGCCACCAGTGATTCGGGCCCTTGGGGCATGAACACTGAAGCTTTCTTT.

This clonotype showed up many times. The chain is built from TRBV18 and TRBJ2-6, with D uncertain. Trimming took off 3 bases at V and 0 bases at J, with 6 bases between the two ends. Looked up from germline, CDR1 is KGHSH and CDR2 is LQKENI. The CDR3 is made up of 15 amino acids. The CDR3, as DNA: TGTGCCAGCTCACCGGTGCTCTCTGGGGCCAACGTCCTGACTTTC. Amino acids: CASSPVLSGANVLTF.

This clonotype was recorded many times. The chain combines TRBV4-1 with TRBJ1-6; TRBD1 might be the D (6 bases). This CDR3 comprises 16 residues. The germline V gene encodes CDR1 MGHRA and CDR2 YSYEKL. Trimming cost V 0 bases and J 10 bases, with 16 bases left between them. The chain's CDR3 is CASSQDARTARSPLHF. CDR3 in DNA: TGCGCCAGCAGCCAAGATGCGCGGACAGCTAGGTCACCCCTCCACTTT.

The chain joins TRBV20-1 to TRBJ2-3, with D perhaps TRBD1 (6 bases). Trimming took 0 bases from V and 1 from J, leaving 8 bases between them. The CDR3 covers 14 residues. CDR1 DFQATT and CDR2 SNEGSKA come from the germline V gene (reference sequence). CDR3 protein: CSARDPGGTDTQYF. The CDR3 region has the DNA TGCAGTGCTAGAGACCCAGGGGGCACAGATACGCAGTATTTT.

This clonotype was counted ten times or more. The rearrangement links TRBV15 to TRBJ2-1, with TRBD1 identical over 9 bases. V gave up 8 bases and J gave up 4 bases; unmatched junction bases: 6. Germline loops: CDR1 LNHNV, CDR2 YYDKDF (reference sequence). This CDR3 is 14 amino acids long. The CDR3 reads CATRQGVFYNEQFF. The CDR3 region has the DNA TGTGCCACCCGACAGGGGGTCTTTTACAATGAGCAGTTCTTC.

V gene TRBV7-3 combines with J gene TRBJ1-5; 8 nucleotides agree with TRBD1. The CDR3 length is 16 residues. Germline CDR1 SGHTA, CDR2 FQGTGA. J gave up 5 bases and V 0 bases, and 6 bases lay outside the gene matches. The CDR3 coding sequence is TGTGCCAGCAGCTTAACGGGCGGGACAGGAGATCAGCCCCAGCATTTT. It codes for CASSLTGGTGDQPQHF. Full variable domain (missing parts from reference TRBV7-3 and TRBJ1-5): GAGVSQTPSNKVTEKGKYVELRCDPISGHTALYWYRQSLGQGPEFLIYFQGTGAADDSGLPNDRFFAVRPEGSVSTLKIQRTERGDSAVYLCASSLTGGTGDQPQHFGDGTRLSIL.

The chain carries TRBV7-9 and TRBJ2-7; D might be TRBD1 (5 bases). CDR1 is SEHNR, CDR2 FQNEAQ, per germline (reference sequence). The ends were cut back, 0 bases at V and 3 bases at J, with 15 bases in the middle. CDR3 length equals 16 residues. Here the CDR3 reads CASSLAAQGPYYEQYF. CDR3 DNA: TGTGCCAGCAGCTTAGCAGCTCAGGGCCCCTACTACGAGCAGTACTTC.

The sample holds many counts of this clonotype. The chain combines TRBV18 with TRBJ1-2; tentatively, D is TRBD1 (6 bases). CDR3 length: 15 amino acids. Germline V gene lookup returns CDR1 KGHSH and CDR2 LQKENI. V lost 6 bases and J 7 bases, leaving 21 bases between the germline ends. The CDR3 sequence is CASSQDRDGMVGYTF. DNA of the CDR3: TGTGCCAGCTCCCAGGACAGAGACGGAATGGTTGGCTACACCTTC.

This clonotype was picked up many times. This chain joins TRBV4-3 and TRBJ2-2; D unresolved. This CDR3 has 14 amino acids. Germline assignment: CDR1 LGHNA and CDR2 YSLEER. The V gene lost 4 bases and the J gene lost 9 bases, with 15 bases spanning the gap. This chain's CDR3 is CASSPTMGSRELFF. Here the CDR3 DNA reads TGCGCCAGCAGCCCAACGATGGGTTCCCGGGAGCTGTTTTTT.

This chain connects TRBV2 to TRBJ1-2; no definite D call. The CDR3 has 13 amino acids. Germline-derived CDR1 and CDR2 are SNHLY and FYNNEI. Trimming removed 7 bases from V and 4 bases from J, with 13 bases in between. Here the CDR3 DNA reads TGTGCCAGCATGATGGGAGGGTCCTATGGCTACACCTTC. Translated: CASMMGGSYGYTF.

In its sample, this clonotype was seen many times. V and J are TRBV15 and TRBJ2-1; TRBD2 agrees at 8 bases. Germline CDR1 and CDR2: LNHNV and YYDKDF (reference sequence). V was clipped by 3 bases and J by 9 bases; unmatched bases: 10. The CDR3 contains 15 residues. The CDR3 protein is CATSSLGTRVSEQFF. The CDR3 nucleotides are TGTGCCACCAGCAGCCTCGGGACTAGGGTCAGTGAGCAGTTCTTC. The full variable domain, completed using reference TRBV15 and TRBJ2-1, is DAMVIQNPRYQVTQFGKPVTLSCSQTLNHNVMYWYQQKSSQAPKLLFHYYDKDFNNEADTPDNFQSRRPNTSFCFLDIRSPGLGDTAMYLCATSSLGTRVSEQFFGPGTRLTVL.

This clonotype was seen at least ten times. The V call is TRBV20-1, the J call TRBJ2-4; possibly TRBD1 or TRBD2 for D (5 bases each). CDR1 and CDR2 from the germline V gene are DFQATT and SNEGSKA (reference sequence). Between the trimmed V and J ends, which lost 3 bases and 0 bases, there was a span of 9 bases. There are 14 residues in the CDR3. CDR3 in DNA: TGCAGTGCTAGGGGACGGATAGCCAAAAACATTCAGTACTTC. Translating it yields CSARGRIAKNIQYF.

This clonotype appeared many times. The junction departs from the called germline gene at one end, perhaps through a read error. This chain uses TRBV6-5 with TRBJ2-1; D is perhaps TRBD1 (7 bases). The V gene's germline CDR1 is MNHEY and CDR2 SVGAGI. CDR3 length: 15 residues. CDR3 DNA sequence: TGTGCCAGCAGTCACTCTCAGGGGGGTCGGAATGAGCAGTTCTTC. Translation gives CASSHSQGGRNEQFF.

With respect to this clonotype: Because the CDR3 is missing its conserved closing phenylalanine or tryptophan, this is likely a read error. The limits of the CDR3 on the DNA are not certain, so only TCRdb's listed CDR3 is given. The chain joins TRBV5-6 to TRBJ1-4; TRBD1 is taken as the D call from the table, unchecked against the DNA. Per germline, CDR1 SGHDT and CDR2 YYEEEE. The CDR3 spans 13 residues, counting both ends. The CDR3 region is CASSLNGWGQGFG.

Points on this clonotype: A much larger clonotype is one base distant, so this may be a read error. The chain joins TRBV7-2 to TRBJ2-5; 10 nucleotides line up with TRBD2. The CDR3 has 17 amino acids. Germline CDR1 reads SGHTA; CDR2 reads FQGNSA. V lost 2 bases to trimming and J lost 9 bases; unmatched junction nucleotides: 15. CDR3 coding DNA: TGTGCCAGCAGCTTATTGGTTCCGGGACTAGCGCAAGGGCCCCAGTACTTC. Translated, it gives CASSLLVPGLAQGPQYF.

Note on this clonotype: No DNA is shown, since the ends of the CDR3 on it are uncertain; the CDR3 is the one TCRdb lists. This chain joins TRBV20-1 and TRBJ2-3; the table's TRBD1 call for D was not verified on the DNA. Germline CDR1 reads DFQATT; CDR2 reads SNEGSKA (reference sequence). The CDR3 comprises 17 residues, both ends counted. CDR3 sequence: CSASGFFGPGTTDTQYF.

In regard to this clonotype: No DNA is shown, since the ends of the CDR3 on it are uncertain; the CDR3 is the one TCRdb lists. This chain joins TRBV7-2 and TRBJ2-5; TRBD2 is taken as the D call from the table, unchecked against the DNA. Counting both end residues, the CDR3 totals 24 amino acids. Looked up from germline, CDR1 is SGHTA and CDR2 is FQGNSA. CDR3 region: CASSFYICSAREGTPKRESETQYF.